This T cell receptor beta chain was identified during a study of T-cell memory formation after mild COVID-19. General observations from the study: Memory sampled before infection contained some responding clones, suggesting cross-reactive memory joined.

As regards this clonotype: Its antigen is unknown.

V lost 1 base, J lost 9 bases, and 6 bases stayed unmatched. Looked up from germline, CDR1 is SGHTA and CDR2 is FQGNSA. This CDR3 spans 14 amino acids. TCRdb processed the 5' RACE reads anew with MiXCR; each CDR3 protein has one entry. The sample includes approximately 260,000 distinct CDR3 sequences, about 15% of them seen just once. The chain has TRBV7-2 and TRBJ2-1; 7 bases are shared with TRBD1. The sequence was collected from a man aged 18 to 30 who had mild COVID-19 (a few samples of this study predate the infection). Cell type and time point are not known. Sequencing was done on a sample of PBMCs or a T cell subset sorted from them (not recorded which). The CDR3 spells CASSLGRGGGEQFF. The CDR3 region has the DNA TGTGCCAGCAGCTTAGGTCGAGGGGGCGGTGAGCAGTTCTTC.